A single sample gave rise to the 18 T cell receptor beta chains below, sequenced in a study of vaccination and CD4 T cells after COVID-19. With the Oncomine TCR Beta short-read assay, DNA from cultured CD4+ T cells was sequenced. TCRdb fed the PCR reads into MiXCR, producing one record per CDR3 protein. The sample consists of around 15,000 distinct CDR3 sequences, around 49% of them appearing once. Treatment specified: approximately 9-day PBMC culture with coronavirus spike peptide pools or control peptides (ViraFEST assay). These receptors' targets are unknown. Sequenced: CD4+ T cells from blood, cultured in vitro. These TCRs come from a human donor who had recovered from COVID-19.

J is TRBJ1-6 and V is TRBV7-9; D is undetermined. V lost 8 bases to trimming and J lost 10 bases, with 12 bases between them. Germline lookup yields CDR1 SEHNR and CDR2 FQNEAQ (reference sequence). CDR3 length equals 12 residues. CDR3 region: CASGWEVSPLHF. As DNA, the CDR3 is TGTGCCAGCGGGTGGGAGGTCTCACCCCTCCACTTT.

This chain joins TRBV9 and TRBJ2-3; perhaps TRBD2 as D (6 bases). The CDR3 is made up of 16 amino acids. Trimming removed 4 bases from V and 5 bases from J, with 20 bases in between. Germline assignment: CDR1 SGDLS and CDR2 YYNGEE. CDR3 protein: CASSSPRGGAQDTQYF. CDR3 bases: TGTGCCAGCAGCTCCCCCCGCGGAGGGGCCCAAGATACGCAGTATTTT.

This clonotype was detected a few times. The genes are TRBV5-4 and TRBJ2-1; TRBD1 matches at 8 bases. Germline CDR1 is SGHNT and CDR2 is YYREEE (reference sequence). The CDR3 consists of 15 residues. The trim removed 4 bases at V and 0 bases at J, leaving 3 bases unmatched. The CDR3 DNA sequence: TGTGCCAGCAGCCCAGACAGGGGCTCCTACAATGAGCAGTTCTTC. Translated, it gives CASSPDRGSYNEQFF.

The rearrangement joins TRBV19 to TRBJ2-1, with a weak D call TRBD1 (6 bases). V shed 8 bases and J shed 4 bases, with 12 bases lying between them. The CDR3 length is 13 residues. Germline assignment: CDR1 LNHDA and CDR2 SQIVND (reference sequence). CDR3 protein: CASLDSNYNEQFF. The CDR3, as DNA: TGTGCCAGTCTGGACAGTAATTACAATGAGCAGTTCTTC.

The genes are TRBV24-1 and TRBJ2-3, with a possible D match to TRBD2 (6 bases). The germline gives CDR1 KGHDR, CDR2 SFDVKD. CDR3 length equals 14 residues. Trimming stripped 6 bases from V and 4 bases from J, with 13 bases between. The CDR3 protein is CATSFGGSADTQYF. The CDR3 DNA sequence: TGTGCCACCAGTTTCGGGGGATCGGCAGATACGCAGTATTTT.

This chain connects TRBV10-1 to TRBJ2-6; D assignment may be TRBD1 or TRBD2 (5 bases each). This CDR3 comprises 17 residues. Germline V gene lookup returns CDR1 WNHNN and CDR2 SYGVQD (reference sequence). With 6 bases removed from V and 1 base from J, the gap between germline ends came to 16 bases. The CDR3 here is CASSEGWFGSGANVLTF. The CDR3 nucleotides read TGCGCCAGCAGCGAGGGGTGGTTTGGTTCTGGGGCCAACGTCCTGACTTTC.

The gene calls are TRBV20-1 and TRBJ2-7, with 10 positions matching TRBD2. Germline V CDR1 and CDR2: DFQATT, SNEGSKA (reference sequence). The CDR3 contains 15 residues. The trim removed 2 bases at V and 2 bases at J, leaving 6 bases unmatched. CDR3: CSARRGTSVTYEQYF. The DNA for the CDR3 is TGCAGTGCTAGACGAGGGACTAGCGTTACCTACGAGCAGTACTTC.

The rearrangement links TRBV6-2 or TRBV6-3 to TRBJ2-3, with 9 positions matching TRBD1. The germline V gene encodes CDR1 MNHEY and CDR2 SVGEGT. The CDR3 has 15 amino acids. V shed 6 bases and J 1 base; nucleotides not matched to a gene: 5. CDR3: CASRQGAPGTDTQYF. Here the CDR3 DNA reads TGTGCCAGCAGACAGGGGGCCCCTGGCACAGATACGCAGTATTTT.

This clonotype was seen just once. The chain combines TRBV12-5 with TRBJ2-1; 11 nucleotides line up with TRBD2. The germline CDR1 and CDR2 sequences are LGHNT and FRNRAP. This CDR3 spans 13 amino acids. The junction had 3 bases not matched to a gene; V was cut back by 6 bases and J by 8 bases. The CDR3 nucleotides read TGTGCTAGTGGCCGTAGCGGGGGGGATGAGCAGTTCTTC. Residues: CASGRSGGDEQFF.

This clonotype has more than one count but fewer than ten. The chain employs TRBV6-5 and TRBJ1-6; tentatively, D is TRBD1 (5 bases). This CDR3 comprises 15 residues. Germline V gene sequence: CDR1 MNHEY, CDR2 SVGAGI. V was clipped by 0 bases and J by 5 bases, with 8 bases between them. The CDR3 reads CASSYSGTNNSPLHF. CDR3 in DNA: TGTGCCAGCAGTTACTCAGGGACCAATAATTCACCCCTCCACTTT.

The rearrangement links TRBV6-2 or TRBV6-3 to TRBJ1-5; D may be TRBD1 (6 bases). The CDR3 extends over 16 amino acids. The ends were cut back, 2 bases at V and 0 bases at J, with 11 bases in the middle. Looked up from germline, CDR1 is MNHEY and CDR2 is SVGEGT. The CDR3 spells CASSYGGHNSNQPQHF. The CDR3 DNA reads as TGTGCCAGCAGTTACGGGGGACACAATAGCAATCAGCCCCAGCATTTT.

The chain links TRBV29-1 to TRBJ2-7; 7 bases match TRBD1. The CDR3 is 15 residues long. V was pared by 6 bases and J by 0 bases, with 11 bases of the junction left unmatched. Germline CDR1 SQVTM, CDR2 ANQGSEA. This chain's CDR3 is CSVIWTGKSSYEQYF. The CDR3, as DNA: TGCAGCGTGATATGGACAGGTAAATCCTCCTACGAGCAGTACTTC.

This clonotype is classed as medium-sized. CDR3 amino acids: CASSRKGGAGEKLFF. As DNA, the CDR3 is TGTGCCAGCAGCCGGAAAGGGGGGGCGGGTGAAAAACTGTTTTTT. The chain couples TRBV6-1 to TRBJ1-4; tentatively, D is TRBD1 (6 bases). Germline V gives CDR1 MNHNS, CDR2 SASEGT. The CDR3 extends over 15 amino acids. Trimming pared 6 bases from V and 7 bases from J, leaving 18 bases between.

This clonotype was detected a few times. The DNA of the CDR3 is TGTGCCAGCAGACAGGGAACGCGGACCGGGGAGCTGTTTTTT. Its protein is CASRQGTRTGELFF. The chain uses TRBV6-1 and TRBJ2-2, with TRBD1 as a possible D gene (6 bases). Trimming removed 6 bases at V and 5 bases at J, with 13 bases between. CDR1 and CDR2 (germline): MNHNS, SASEGT. The CDR3 runs 14 residues.

The chain has TRBV2 and TRBJ1-1, with D maybe TRBD1 (6 bases). Between the trimmed V and J ends, which lost 2 bases and 4 bases, there was a span of 8 bases. This CDR3 comprises 13 residues. Germline lookup yields CDR1 SNHLY and CDR2 FYNNEI. CDR3 protein: CASSELGATEAFF. CDR3 coding DNA: TGTGCCAGCAGTGAATTGGGGGCCACTGAAGCTTTCTTT.

V usage is TRBV7-9 and J usage is TRBJ1-1; TRBD1 aligns across 9 bases. The germline CDR1 and CDR2 sequences are SEHNR and FQNEAQ (reference sequence). With 6 bases clipped from V and 3 bases from J, the junction kept 5 bases outside the gene matches. There are 14 residues in the CDR3. CDR3 coding DNA: TGTGCCAGCAGTCCCGACAGGGGGTACACTGAAGCTTTCTTT. Translating gives CASSPDRGYTEAFF.

This clonotype appeared a few times. The chain couples TRBV6-1 to TRBJ2-1; 7 nucleotides match TRBD2. Germline V gene sequence: CDR1 MNHNS, CDR2 SASEGT. Trimming at V came to 7 bases and at J to 7 bases, leaving 7 bases not matched to a gene. The CDR3 length is 13 residues. This chain's CDR3 is CASKGGSGNEQFF. As DNA, the CDR3 is TGTGCCAGCAAGGGCGGGAGTGGGAATGAGCAGTTCTTC.

V is TRBV18 and J is TRBJ2-7; D not resolved. The CDR3 spans 14 residues. V gave up 0 bases and J gave up 2 bases, with 8 bases separating them. Germline CDR1 and CDR2: KGHSH and LQKENI. CDR3 sequence: CASSPPGSTYEQYF. CDR3 DNA sequence: TGTGCCAGCTCACCACCCGGCTCAACCTACGAGCAGTACTTC.